Below, one T cell receptor beta chain is given with its context. No antigen is known for it. The germline V gene encodes CDR1 LNHDA and CDR2 SQIVND (reference sequence). Deletions cut 6 bases from V and 4 bases from J, with 11 bases between. The CDR3 spans 13 residues. These data are taken from a study of brain T cells in children with intractable seizures. Regarding the study as a whole: Only CDR3 sequence similarity suggested viral specificity, without known HCMV serostatus.

Only cases whose brain tissue showed the highest T cell transcript signatures were sequenced. Pre-surgery treatment included at least one anti-epileptic drug. The method was immunoSEQ multiplex PCR; TCRdb's version includes in-frame clones alone and lacks a portion of them. The table lists under 45,000 clones, around 90% of them singletons. This chain links TRBV19 with TRBJ2-3, with a tentative D call TRBD2 (5 bases). The TCR originated in a girl aged 2 to 10 with tuberous sclerosis and intractable seizures. The sample here was peripheral blood, taken at surgery. The DNA for the CDR3 is TGTGCCAGTAGACCAGTGGACTCAGATACGCAGTATTTT. Translating it yields CASRPVDSDTQYF.